This TCR beta chain appears in the sequencing data of a study of T cell responses to AZD1222 COVID-19 vaccine. Study-level background: Pooling covered second doses at about 4 or about 12 weeks. Study results and limitations: Baseline antibody screening turned up just a handful of seropositive AZD1222 recipients. Spike-specific TCR breadth rose after two AZD1222 doses, and depth rose as well.

This table comes from immunoSEQ multiplex PCR, and its TCRdb copy is limited to in-frame clones, with some not included. The data hold approximately 180,000 clones, with 80% to 90% observed a single time. The V end lost 3 bases, the J end lost 9 bases, and 9 bases lay between the germline ends. The germline V gene encodes CDR1 MGHDK and CDR2 SYGVNS. The CDR3 extends over 12 amino acids. For this clone: What it recognizes is unknown.

V is TRBV25-1 and J is TRBJ2-4; D possibly uses TRBD1 or TRBD2 (5 bases each). Sequences were derived from peripheral blood, sampled on day 0 of AZD1222 vaccination. The TCR comes from an adult in good health. DNA of the CDR3: TGTGCCAGCAGTGAGTCAGGGACCATTCAGTACTTC. This encodes CASSESGTIQYF.